The table lists the clone carrying this T cell receptor (beta chain) with a count of one. The antigen is not known. The sample's treatment: roughly 19 received Ad26.COV2.S at low or high dose, single or two shots; 5 received placebo; per-sample allocation not given. Following the first vaccine or placebo injection, samples were taken on day 63. Donor was an adult aged 18-55 years in Boston. The data derive from a study of Ad26.COV2.S vaccination and SARS-CoV-2 variants. About the study: A COV1001 Ad26.COV2.S trial-arm participant provided the sample. Administration of Ad26.COV2.S was intramuscular, either once or twice 56 days apart. Findings and limits, study-wide: There was reportedly substantial breadth in spike-specific CD8+ and CD4+ T cell responses after vaccination.

TCRdb's copy holds only in-frame clones and misses some; the assay was immunoSEQ multiplex PCR. The table lists approximately 300,000 clones, roughly 80% of them singletons. The germline V gene encodes CDR1 KGHDR and CDR2 SFDVKD. The CDR3 totals 11 residues. V was clipped by 9 bases and J by 2 bases, with 5 bases between them. This sequence joins TRBV24-1 and TRBJ2-3; the D is unclear. Sequenced here: peripheral blood, sampled in a trial of Ad26.COV2.S vaccine versus placebo. The sequence was collected from a person between 18 and 59 years old who received the Ad26.COV2.S COVID-19 vaccine or a placebo. CDR3 DNA sequence: TGTGCCACCCCGGACACAGATACGCAGTATTTT. As protein: CATPDTDTQYF.